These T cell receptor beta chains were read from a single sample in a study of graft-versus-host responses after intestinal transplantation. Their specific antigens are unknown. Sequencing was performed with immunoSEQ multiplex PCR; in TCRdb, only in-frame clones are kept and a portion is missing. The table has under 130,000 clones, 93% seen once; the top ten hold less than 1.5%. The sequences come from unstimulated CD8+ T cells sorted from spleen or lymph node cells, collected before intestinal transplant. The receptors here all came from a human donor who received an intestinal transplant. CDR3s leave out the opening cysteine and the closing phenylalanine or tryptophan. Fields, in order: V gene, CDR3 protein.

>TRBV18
ASSPGEVNTIY
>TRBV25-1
ARQANYGYT
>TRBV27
ASSPGGLGGYT
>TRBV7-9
ASSSEGPGELF
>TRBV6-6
ASSYGWRNTEAF
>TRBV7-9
ASTPGDDTEAF
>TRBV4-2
ASSQAGGPGDTQY
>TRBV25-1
ASSEVGQEETQY
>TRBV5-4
ASSLGPGERDTQY
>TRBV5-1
ASSLADRGRNEQF
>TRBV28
ASNNRGGYYEQY
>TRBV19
ASSISGNTIY